The sequence of this T cell receptor beta chain was determined in a study of CD8+ T cells in alopecia areata. About the research overall: Tofacitinib ran 6 to 18 months, followed by 6 months off drug.

In this sample, this clone turned up a few times. Its antigen remains unidentified. Sequencing templates came from extracted RNA that was reverse transcribed into cDNA. TCRdb's copy holds only in-frame clones and misses some; the assay was immunoSEQ multiplex PCR. The data contain 150,000 to 200,000 clones, around 71% of them singletons. Broader study findings: Clonality exceeded that of normal scalp in lesional scalp, most notably in alopecia totalis/universalis. There were also resident alphabeta T cells of normal skin sequenced in scalp samples.

A FACSAria was used to sort CD4+ and CD8+ T cells. These cells came from PBMCs. The TCR sequence derives from a human donor with alopecia areata. Sequencing was performed on CD8+ T cells sorted from blood, taken at week 0.

CDR3 in DNA: TGTGCCAGTAGGCCTCCTCGGGGGGGCCATGGGGAGCTGTTTTTT. Amino acids: CASRPPRGGHGELFF. The V gene is TRBV19, the J gene TRBJ2-2, with 8 nucleotides matching TRBD2. V dropped 6 bases and J dropped 8; count of bases not matched to a gene: 11. CDR3 length: 15 residues. Looked up from germline, CDR1 is LNHDA and CDR2 is SQIVND (reference sequence).